In its sample, the clone carrying this T cell receptor (beta chain) was seen once. V lost 4 bases and J 2 bases, leaving 12 bases between the germline ends. The CDR3 contains 14 residues. In germline, CDR1 is SGHNT, CDR2 YYREEE (reference sequence). The data originate from a study of OX40 agonist ivuxolimab in advanced cancers. Sequenced by immunoSEQ multiplex PCR; TCRdb stores in-frame clones only, minus some. The sample contains around 150,000 clones, about 93% of which appear only once. The clonotype comes from an adult with an advanced solid tumor such as melanoma, head and neck, liver or kidney cancer. The genes are TRBV5-4 and TRBJ1-1; a possible D gene is TRBD1 (6 bases). Sample: CD4+ or CD8+ T cells sorted from blood, taken in a trial of the OX40 agonist ivuxolimab. CDR3 sequence reads: CASSPDSKNTEAFF. The CDR3 nucleotides are TGTGCCAGCAGCCCGGACAGCAAAAACACTGAAGCTTTCTTT. Combining the CDR3 with reference TRBV5-4 and TRBJ1-1 gives the whole variable domain ETGVTQSPTHLIKTRGQQVTLRCSSQSGHNTVSWYQQALGQGPQFIFQYYREEENGRGNFPPRFSGLQFPNYSSELNVNALELDDSALYLCASSPDSKNTEAFFGQGTRLTVV.